The table lists the clone carrying this T cell receptor (beta chain) with many counts. The antigen remains unidentified. Using RNA transcripts as the source, TCR beta CDR3 regions were amplified. TCR CDR3 underwent first-round RT-PCR with the HTBI primer set. TCRdb used MiXCR to reprocess the multiplex PCR reads, holding one entry per CDR3 protein. Of approximately 600,000 distinct CDR3 sequences in the sample, approximately 14% are singletons; the top ten hold 5.8%. Newly diagnosed hyperthyroidism, duration under 2 months, in patients aged 18 to 65. Germline V CDR1 and CDR2: LGHNA, YSLEER. The CDR3 loop spans 14 amino acids. The ends lost 1 base at V and 6 bases at J; junction bases unmatched: 3. This entry comes from a study of T cells in Graves' hyperthyroidism and ophthalmopathy. About the study: It was at initial diagnosis, before any treatment, that peripheral blood was collected.

Findings of the study overall: Most expanded thyroid clonotypes above 0.001 also appeared in blood.

V is TRBV4-3 and J is TRBJ1-2; 9 bases line up with TRBD1. The receptor comes from a woman aged 25 to 39 with Graves' hyperthyroidism that later progressed to Graves' ophthalmopathy. Sample: blood. The CDR3: CASSQGQGENGYTF. The CDR3 DNA sequence: TGCGCCAGCAGCCAAGGACAGGGGGAAAATGGCTACACCTTC.